This T cell receptor (beta chain) was recorded in a study of blood T cell repertoires in COVID-19. The wider study: There were acute and convalescent COVID-19 samples, and they came from the United States, Italy and Spain.

The germline V gene has CDR1 SGHVS and CDR2 FQNEAQ. Trimming took 5 bases from V and 3 from J; bases not matched to a gene: 13. The CDR3 consists of 18 residues. Enrollees, about 18 to 90 years old, lived in approximately 24 US areas. The protocol was immunoSEQ multiplex PCR, while the TCRdb copy is restricted to in-frame clones and leaves out a portion. The data show some 270,000 clones, about four fifths seen once. The chain combines TRBV7-8 with TRBJ2-2, with TRBD1 matching over 9 bases. The sample consisted of PBMCs or T cells enriched from blood (not recorded which). The sequence was obtained from a man between 50 and 59 years old who had recovered from COVID-19. The CDR3 spells CASSRPGQGNGDTGELFF. The CDR3 DNA reads TGTGCCAGCAGCCGACCGGGACAGGGTAATGGGGACACCGGGGAGCTGTTTTTT.